This is a list of T cell receptor beta chains from one sample in a study of T-cell reconstitution after alpha-beta-depleted transplantation in children. One entry per CDR3 protein, called by TCRdb with MiXCR from the PCR reads. The table includes about 830,000 distinct CDR3 sequences, approximately 15% detected once. The material was PBMCs, mostly from graft donor cells, obtained 360 days after TCRalphabeta/CD19-depleted stem cell transplant. The receptor source for this set is a male patient aged 10 to 17 who had a stem cell transplant for acute lymphoblastic leukemia, so the T cells may come from the graft donor. Each CDR3 is given with its conserved first and last residue. Each record gives: clone size, V gene, J gene, D gene, CDR3 protein, CDR3 DNA. D genes are given only for firm matches. The size entry is marked missing in some rows and otherwise reads once, few, many or a size class.

-	TRBV14	TRBJ1-1	-	CASSPRWGTEAFF	TGTGCCAGCAGCCCCAGGTGGGGCACTGAAGCTTTCTTT
-	TRBV5-1	TRBJ1-6	TRBD1	CASSLGRQGVSPLHF	TGCGCCAGCAGCTTGGGCCGACAGGGGGTATCACCCCTCCACTTT
-	TRBV7-2	TRBJ2-3	TRBD2	CASRHSGRAGDTQYF	TGTGCCAGCAGGCATAGCGGGAGGGCGGGGGATACGCAGTATTTT
-	TRBV7-8	TRBJ2-2	TRBD2	CASSQGLAGSFGELFF	TGTGCCAGCAGCCAAGGACTAGCGGGATCTTTCGGGGAGCTGTTTTTT
-	TRBV12-5	TRBJ2-7	-	CASGLVLGHRSYEQYF	TGTGCTAGTGGTTTGGTACTGGGCCACCGCTCCTACGAGCAGTACTTC
-	TRBV5-1	TRBJ2-3	-	CASSPYSGSSTDTQYF	TGCGCCAGCAGCCCATATAGCGGCTCTAGCACAGATACGCAGTATTTT
-	TRBV29-1	TRBJ2-3	-	CSVYGTFGTDTQYF	TGCAGCGTCTACGGTACCTTTGGCACAGATACGCAGTATTTT
-	TRBV5-1	TRBJ1-1	-	CASFEGNTEAFF	TGCGCCAGCTTCGAGGGGAACACTGAAGCTTTCTTT
many	TRBV28	TRBJ2-7	-	CASSQPHEQYF	TGTGCCAGCAGCCAACCCCACGAGCAGTACTTC
-	TRBV11-2	TRBJ1-2	TRBD1	CASSPLFTGQGARYGYTF	TGTGCCAGCAGCCCGCTTTTTACGGGACAGGGGGCGCGATATGGCTACACCTTC
many	TRBV11-2	TRBJ2-4	-	CASSLWQGIAKNIQYF	TGTGCCAGCAGCTTATGGCAGGGGATAGCCAAAAACATTCAGTACTTC